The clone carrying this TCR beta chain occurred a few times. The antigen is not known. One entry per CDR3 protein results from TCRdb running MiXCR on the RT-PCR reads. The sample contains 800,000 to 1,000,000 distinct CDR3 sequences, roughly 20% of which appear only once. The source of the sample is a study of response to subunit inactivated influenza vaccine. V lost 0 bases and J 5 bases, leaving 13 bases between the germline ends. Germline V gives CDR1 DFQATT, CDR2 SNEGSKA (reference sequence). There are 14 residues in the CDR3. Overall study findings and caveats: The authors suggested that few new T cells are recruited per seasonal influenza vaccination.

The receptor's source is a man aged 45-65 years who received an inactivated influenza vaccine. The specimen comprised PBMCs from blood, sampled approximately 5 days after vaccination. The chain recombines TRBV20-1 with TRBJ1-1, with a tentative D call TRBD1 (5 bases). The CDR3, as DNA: TGCAGTGCTAGAGATCGGGGGGGTTGGACTGAAGCTTTCTTT. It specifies CSARDRGGWTEAFF.